The present T cell receptor beta chain was sequenced within a study of CD8 T cells in Susac syndrome. Germline V CDR1 and CDR2: MNHNS, SASEGT. Trimming shortened V by 5 bases and J by 6 bases, and 11 bases separated the two germline ends. The CDR3 consists of 13 residues. High-throughput TCR beta sequencing covered peripheral CD8+ and CD4+ T cells. Negative isolation yielded CD4+ and CD8+ T cells, and FACS enriched TEMRA cells. An input of about 0.45 to 1 ug of RNA was subjected to reverse transcription using random hexamers. Multiplex immunoSEQ PCR targeted 54 Vbeta and 13 Jbeta TCR beta segments. TCRdb re-called the immunoSEQ multiplex PCR reads through MiXCR, storing one row per CDR3 protein. This sample has about 73,000 distinct CDR3 sequences, with about 95% found just once.

The specimen was CD8+ T cells from PBMCs. This sequence originates from a human donor with multiple sclerosis. V gene TRBV6-1 combines with J gene TRBJ1-5; D call uncertain. In DNA, the CDR3 is TGTGCCAGCAGTACGACACGCTCTCAGCCCCAGCATTTT. It codes for CASSTTRSQPQHF.